This TCR beta chain was sequenced during a study of neoadjuvant anti-PD-1 for oral cavity cancer (dated by TCRdb to 2020 to 2022). In terms of the full investigation: Three to four biweekly doses of nivolumab at 3 mg/kg were mostly administered to patients before curative-intent surgical resection. Patients without progression received a fourth nivolumab dose around day 43 and underwent definitive surgical resection on days 50-56. Under RECIST 1.1, a patient counted as a responder if showing complete response, partial response or stable disease, and as a non-responder if showing progression. The parent correlative cohort included roughly 12 patients, with an approximately 32% response rate.

Inclusive of the bounding cysteine and phenylalanine, the CDR3 is 15 residues long. CDR3 DNA is the only sequence kept; it has 45 bases, read in frame from the first base. The germline V gene specifies SGDLS as CDR1 and YYNGEE as CDR2. The trim is 4 bases for V and 0 bases for J, with a gap of 11 bases between the germline ends. PBMC libraries used mostly roughly 480 ng of input genomic DNA for deep sequencing, with six replicates per sample. The immunoSEQ hsTCRbeta kit was used to prepare TCRbeta libraries according to the manufacturer's instructions. The finished libraries were brought together in one pool at approximately 3 nM, which was then read using an Illumina NovaSeq 6000 S4 flow cell. The paper's processing steps were these. Raw data preprocessing and quality control were performed with the immunoSEQ Analyzer. The analysis was limited to productive rearrangements, and each clonotype was defined by a unique CDR3 amino acid sequence. Repertoire clonality was estimated as the Gini-Simpson index, which was computed with the R package tcR. Gini indices were compared with Student's t test, and associations with tumor size change were assessed by Pearson correlation. In its TCRdb copy, this immuneACCESS table keeps in-frame sequences only and misses some clones. Where compared with another copy, unresolved V genes explain less than half of these, and the others have no known cause. V and J calls and clone size are copied from that table; D and trimming were computed from the DNA. This sample is represented by about 81,000 clones; roughly 80% of them were singletons. The ten largest clonotypes hold about 3.4% of the sample.

The research as a whole found: The TCR analyses had only a few patients in each response group, and the authors called for validation in larger cohorts. After neoadjuvant nivolumab, T cell clonality (Gini index) in PBMCs was significantly higher in non-responders than in responders. Higher pretreatment blood Treg/Th17 ratios correlated with both higher pretreatment blood TCRbeta clonality and lower post-treatment tumor TCRbeta clonality.

Per the publication, the time point label means: before neoadjuvant nivolumab. None of the patients had received prior systemic or radiation treatment, and all were newly diagnosed with stage II-IVA oral cavity squamous cell carcinoma. The cohort consisted of patients with HPV-negative, locally advanced oral cavity squamous cell carcinoma. No culture maintenance or expansion was done, as the peripheral blood mononuclear cells went straight to analysis. Samples were obtained from a longitudinal correlative study of a single-arm phase II trial of neoadjuvant nivolumab in oral cavity squamous cell carcinoma. Subject-matched pre- and post-treatment PBMCs and tumors from three responders and three non-responders underwent genomic DNA-based TCRbeta sequencing. Peripheral blood mononuclear cells were collected once before nivolumab treatment and again after treatment, at the time of surgery. Genomic DNA was isolated from PBMCs using the Maxwell RSC DNA from Cells kit.

This clone has only one observation. It lacks a known antigen. Base qualities are not at hand, and no much larger clone is one base apart. The origin of this receptor is a person between 40 and 85 years old with oral cavity squamous cell carcinoma. The chain couples TRBV9 to TRBJ2-1; too little of a D gene remains to name it. The specimen was PBMCs, collected before nivolumab (anti-PD-1) treatment. This receptor carries the CDR3 CASSLSVYSYNEQFF. The DNA sequence reads TGTGCCAGCAGCTTAAGCGTTTACTCCTACAATGAGCAGTTCTTC. The CDR3, completed at both ends by the reference TRBV9 and TRBJ2-1 genes, gives the full variable domain DSGVTQTPKHLITATGQRVTLRCSPRSGDLSVYWYQQSLDQGLQFLIQYYNGEERAKGNILERFSAQQFPDLHSELNLSSLELGDSALYFCASSLSVYSYNEQFFGPGTRLTVL.